The 31 T cell receptor beta chains below all came from one sample that was sequenced in a study of T-cell memory formation after mild COVID-19. Each CDR3 protein is one row after TCRdb ran MiXCR on the 5' RACE reads. The sample consists of over 150,000 distinct CDR3 sequences, roughly 20% of them appearing once. The sample taken for sequencing was PBMCs or a T cell subset sorted from them (not recorded which). These TCRs come from a man aged 18 to 30 who had mild COVID-19 (a few samples of this study predate the infection). Cell type and time point are not known.

This clonotype has a handful of counts. V and J are TRBV5-1 and TRBJ1-2, with TRBD1 matching over 8 bases. From germline, CDR1 is SGHRS and CDR2 YFSETQ. The V gene end was trimmed by 4 bases and the J gene end by 5 bases; junction bases not matched to a gene: 10. This CDR3 spans 15 amino acids. This CDR3 reads CASSPDRGAPYGYTF. CDR3 bases: TGCGCCAGCAGCCCCGACAGGGGCGCGCCTTATGGCTACACCTTC.

Ten or more counts support this clonotype. This rearrangement joins TRBV20-1 to TRBJ2-3; TRBD2 matches 7 bases. V gave up 6 bases and J gave up 3 bases; unmatched junction bases: 9. This CDR3 region has 14 residues. The V gene's germline CDR1 is DFQATT and CDR2 SNEGSKA (reference sequence). This CDR3 is CSATGTTVTDTQYF. As DNA, the CDR3 is TGCAGTGCAACCGGGACTACTGTAACAGATACGCAGTATTTT.

This chain connects TRBV5-1 to TRBJ1-1; 7 bases line up with TRBD1. The CDR3 covers 15 residues. Per the germline V gene, CDR1 is SGHRS and CDR2 is YFSETQ. Trimming cost V 4 bases and J 1 base; bases outside gene matches: 7. CDR3 in amino acids: CASSDPGTENTEAFF. The CDR3 DNA follows: TGCGCCAGCAGCGACCCCGGGACAGAGAACACTGAAGCTTTCTTT.

In this sample, this clonotype turned up a few times. V is TRBV20-1 and J is TRBJ2-3; D may be TRBD1 (6 bases). Trimming shortened V by 2 bases and J by 3 bases, and 6 bases separated the two germline ends. CDR1 and CDR2 (germline): DFQATT, SNEGSKA (reference sequence). CDR3 size: 12 residues. The CDR3 loop reads CSARQGTDTQYF. The CDR3 DNA follows: TGCAGTGCTAGACAGGGGACAGATACGCAGTATTTT.

The chain has TRBV20-1 and TRBJ2-5; D remains unclear. Germline V CDR1 and CDR2: DFQATT, SNEGSKA (reference sequence). Trimming shortened V by 0 bases and J by 5 bases, and 13 bases separated the two germline ends. This CDR3 region has 14 residues. The CDR3 region is CSAREDWKRETQYF. The CDR3, as DNA: TGCAGTGCTAGAGAAGACTGGAAGAGGGAGACCCAGTACTTC.

This clonotype was found a few times. The chain joins TRBV19 to TRBJ2-1; no definite D call. Germline assignment: CDR1 LNHDA and CDR2 SQIVND (reference sequence). V was cut by 2 bases and J by 8 bases, with 7 bases left in between. This CDR3 contains 12 residues. The CDR3 DNA sequence: TGTGCCAGTAGTATATCAAGCTATGAGCAGTTCTTC. This encodes CASSISSYEQFF.

The chain employs TRBV12-3 or TRBV12-4 and TRBJ1-2; possible D gene TRBD1, 6 bases. This CDR3 is built from 13 residues. V was pared by 6 bases and J by 6 bases, with 14 bases between. CDR3 coding DNA: TGTGCCAGCAGACGCTTTGGGGGCGATGGCTACACCTTC. Its translation is CASRRFGGDGYTF.

This clonotype was observed at least ten times. This chain connects TRBV5-1 to TRBJ1-1; maybe TRBD1 (5 bases). Between the trimmed V and J ends, which lost 3 bases and 2 bases, there was a span of 8 bases. Germline loops: CDR1 SGHRS, CDR2 YFSETQ. This CDR3 is built from 13 residues. In DNA, the CDR3 is TGCGCCAGCAGCTGGGGGGGAAACACTGAAGCTTTCTTT. Translated: CASSWGGNTEAFF.

The rearrangement joins TRBV20-1 to TRBJ2-1; D is possibly TRBD1 (6 bases). This CDR3 contains 15 residues. Deletions cut 3 bases from V and 6 bases from J, with 18 bases between. Germline lookup yields CDR1 DFQATT and CDR2 SNEGSKA (reference sequence). CDR3 region: CSASFRDTVFNEQFF. The CDR3 nucleotides read TGCAGTGCTAGTTTCCGGGACACTGTTTTCAATGAGCAGTTCTTC.

The V gene is TRBV10-3, the J gene TRBJ2-7; possibly TRBD1 for D (6 bases). The CDR3 spans 18 residues. Germline V gene data show CDR1 as ENHRY and CDR2 as SYGVKD. V shed 3 bases and J shed 0 bases, with 21 bases lying between them. CDR3 sequence reads: CAISDLTTGKMGSYEQYF. The CDR3 nucleotides read TGTGCCATCAGTGATCTTACCACAGGGAAGATGGGCTCCTACGAGCAGTACTTC.

V gene TRBV2 combines with J gene TRBJ2-2, with 9 bases identical to TRBD1. Per the germline V gene, CDR1 is SNHLY and CDR2 is FYNNEI. Germline trimming cut 7 bases from V and 4 bases from J; bases unmatched to any gene: 7. CDR3 length: 15 residues. This chain's CDR3 is CASKRDREITGELFF. The CDR3 DNA reads TGTGCCAGCAAACGGGACAGGGAAATCACCGGGGAGCTGTTTTTT.

This clonotype was observed many times. V is TRBV5-1 and J is TRBJ1-1; 8 bases map to TRBD1. J was trimmed by 4 bases and V by 3 bases; bases with no gene match: 11. In germline, CDR1 is SGHRS, CDR2 YFSETQ. The CDR3 covers 16 residues. CDR3: CASSSKSGGSGTEAFF. The CDR3 region has the DNA TGCGCCAGCAGCTCGAAATCAGGGGGCTCTGGCACTGAAGCTTTCTTT.

The CDR3 nucleotides are TGTGCCAGCAGCTTCAATAGGGACAGGGGGTGGTATGGCTACACCTTC. The encoded protein is CASSFNRDRGWYGYTF. This chain connects TRBV7-2 to TRBJ1-2; TRBD1 aligns across 11 bases. Germline CDR1 reads SGHTA; CDR2 reads FQGNSA. This CDR3 is 16 amino acids long. The ends lost 3 bases at V and 5 bases at J; junction bases unmatched: 8.

This clonotype showed up just a few times. The rearrangement joins TRBV6-2 or TRBV6-3 to TRBJ2-3; 8 bases are shared with TRBD2. J was trimmed by 6 bases and V by 6 bases; bases with no gene match: 8. This CDR3 region has 14 residues. Germline CDR1 is MNHEY and CDR2 is SVGEGT. The CDR3 region is CASRPPGGLDTQYF. For the CDR3, the DNA is TGTGCCAGCAGGCCCCCGGGGGGGCTTGATACGCAGTATTTT.

This chain joins TRBV29-1 and TRBJ2-6; no clear D. The CDR3 spans 10 residues. V lost 6 bases and J lost 8, with 5 bases in between. Germline V gene lookup returns CDR1 SQVTM and CDR2 ANQGSEA. DNA for the CDR3: TGCAGCGTGGGGACCAACGTCCTGACTTTC. Translation gives CSVGTNVLTF.

This clonotype was detected ten times or more. The rearrangement uses TRBV7-2 and TRBJ2-5, with D uncertain. The CDR3 spans 14 residues. With 5 bases removed from V and 0 bases from J, the gap between germline ends came to 10 bases. From germline, CDR1 is SGHTA and CDR2 FQGNSA. The CDR3 sequence: CASSRETYQETQYF. The CDR3 bases are TGTGCCAGCAGCCGAGAGACGTACCAAGAGACCCAGTACTTC.

This clonotype was seen ten or more times. The chain couples TRBV5-1 to TRBJ2-6; possible D gene TRBD1, 5 bases. The germline V and J ends were trimmed by 5 bases and 1 base, with 10 bases remaining between them. CDR1 and CDR2 from the germline V gene are SGHRS and YFSETQ. The CDR3 extends over 15 amino acids. The chain's CDR3 is CASSLQVSGANVLTF. The CDR3 coding sequence is TGCGCCAGCAGTTTACAGGTTTCTGGGGCCAACGTCCTGACTTTC. The entire variable domain, with the rest obtained from reference TRBV5-1 and TRBJ2-6, is as follows: KAGVTQTPRYLIKTRGQQVTLSCSPISGHRSVSWYQQTPGQGLQFLFEYFSETQRNKGNFPGRFSGRQFSNSRSEMNVSTLELGDSALYLCASSLQVSGANVLTFGAGSRLTVL.

This clonotype was counted a few times. The chain joins TRBV3-1 to TRBJ2-1; the match to TRBD2 covers 11 bases. Looked up from germline, CDR1 is LGHDT and CDR2 is YNNKEL (reference sequence). V trimming: 4 bases; J trimming: 6 bases; junction bases outside the gene matches: 5. This CDR3 contains 15 residues. Here the CDR3 reads CASSRLAGGGNEQFF. CDR3 DNA: TGTGCCAGCAGCCGCCTAGCGGGGGGAGGCAATGAGCAGTTCTTC.

This clonotype was recorded only once. A much bigger clone sits one base away, suggesting this may be a read error. J is TRBJ2-6 and V is TRBV6-2 or TRBV6-3; TRBD1 is a possible D gene (5 bases). The CDR3 is 18 amino acids. V lost 2 bases and J 2 bases, leaving 16 bases between the germline ends. CDR1 MNHEY and CDR2 SVGEGT come from the germline V gene. CDR3 nucleotide sequence: TGTGCCAGCAGTTACCTCAGGGTGCTGAGGCCTGGGGCCAACGTCCTGACTTTC. Protein product: CASSYLRVLRPGANVLTF.

The chain has TRBV7-3 and TRBJ2-5; D uncertain. Trimming pared 1 base from V and 4 bases from J, leaving 4 bases between. This CDR3 has 12 residues. Germline CDR1 SGHTA, CDR2 FQGTGA. CDR3 loop: CASSLKGETQYF. In DNA form, the CDR3 reads TGTGCCAGCAGCTTAAAAGGAGAGACCCAGTACTTC.

The CDR3 DNA follows: TGCGCCAGCAGCCCGAGACAGATAGCCAAAAACATTCAGTACTTC. This encodes CASSPRQIAKNIQYF. The chain carries TRBV4-3 and TRBJ2-4; D possibly corresponds to TRBD1 (5 bases). CDR1 is LGHNA, CDR2 YSLEER, per germline. The CDR3 runs to 15 residues. Trimming cost V 4 bases and J 0 bases, with 10 bases left between them.

The rearrangement joins TRBV5-6 to TRBJ1-5; a possible D gene is TRBD1 (6 bases). In germline, CDR1 is SGHDT, CDR2 YYEEEE. Trimming removed 4 bases from V and 2 bases from J, with 13 bases in between. The CDR3 has 15 residues. CDR3 coding DNA: TGTGCCAGCAGCCTTACAGGGAGAGGCAATCAGCCCCAGCATTTT. Encoded protein: CASSLTGRGNQPQHF.

The rearrangement uses TRBV19 and TRBJ2-7; 7 nucleotides align to TRBD1. The ends lost 3 bases at V and 3 bases at J; junction bases unmatched: 2. CDR3 length: 13 residues. Germline V lookup: CDR1 LNHDA, CDR2 SQIVND (reference sequence). The CDR3 protein is CASSMRQGYEQYF. CDR3 bases: TGTGCCAGTAGTATGCGACAGGGCTACGAGCAGTACTTC.

This clonotype was detected a few times. The chain uses TRBV6-5 and TRBJ1-2; D is possibly TRBD1 (6 bases). Germline CDR1 is MNHEY and CDR2 is SVGAGI. The CDR3 runs to 15 residues. V gave up 3 bases and J gave up 0 bases, with 11 bases separating them. DNA of the CDR3: TGTGCCAGCAGTTATTCCGGGACATCTAACTATGGCTACACCTTC. It translates to CASSYSGTSNYGYTF.

This clonotype was observed at least ten times. In nucleotides, the CDR3 is TGTGCCAGCAGCCGGGACAGCAGCACAGATACGCAGTATTTT. As protein: CASSRDSSTDTQYF. The V call is TRBV14, the J call TRBJ2-3, with 7 bases identical to TRBD1. J gave up 0 bases and V 4 bases, and 1 base lay outside the gene matches. CDR1 is SGHDN and CDR2 is FVKESK in the germline V gene. CDR3 size: 14 residues.

This clonotype was seen a handful of times. The chain carries TRBV2 and TRBJ1-5; D is ambiguous. Trimming removed 6 bases at V and 0 bases at J, with 12 bases between. CDR3 length: 15 residues. The germline V gene has CDR1 SNHLY and CDR2 FYNNEI. The CDR3: CASRPTTNSNQPQHF. CDR3 nucleotides: TGTGCCAGCAGGCCAACGACAAATAGCAATCAGCCCCAGCATTTT. Filled out from reference TRBV2 and TRBJ1-5, the complete variable domain reads EPEVTQTPSHQVTQMGQEVILRCVPISNHLYFYWYRQILGQKVEFLVSFYNNEISEKSEIFDDQFSVERPDGSNFTLKIRSTKLEDSAMYFCASRPTTNSNQPQHFGDGTRLSIL.

This clonotype came up a few times. The chain joins TRBV28 to TRBJ2-3; 7 positions agree with TRBD1. J lost 2 bases, V lost 6 bases, and 8 bases had no gene match. Per the germline V gene, CDR1 is MDHEN and CDR2 is SYDVKM. The CDR3 extends over 15 amino acids. The CDR3, as DNA: TGTGCCAGCAGGTTACAGGGGAACCCCACAGATACGCAGTATTTT. The encoded protein is CASRLQGNPTDTQYF.

This clonotype was picked up a small number of times. The chain is built from TRBV12-3 or TRBV12-4 and TRBJ1-6, with D maybe TRBD1 (5 bases). Deletions cut 6 bases from V and 7 bases from J, with 13 bases between. The CDR3 sequence is 14 residues long. CDR3 protein: CASRPTDTNSPLHF. The CDR3 DNA is TGTGCCAGCAGGCCGACAGATACAAATTCACCCCTCCACTTT.

This clonotype has a handful of counts. The rearrangement joins TRBV5-1 to TRBJ2-7; D call uncertain. CDR3 length: 13 residues. CDR1 and CDR2 from the germline V gene are SGHRS and YFSETQ. V dropped 4 bases and J dropped 10 bases, with 18 bases sitting between them. This CDR3 reads CASSIGPGIGQYF. Written as DNA, the CDR3 is TGCGCCAGCAGCATCGGGCCCGGAATCGGCCAGTACTTC.

This clonotype has a handful of counts. The rearrangement links TRBV11-3 to TRBJ2-1; TRBD2 agrees at 7 bases. V dropped 4 bases and J dropped 0; count of bases not matched to a gene: 6. This CDR3 spans 16 amino acids. Germline CDR1 and CDR2: SGHNT and YENEEA. The CDR3 DNA reads as TGTGCCAGCAGCTCCTCTAGCGGATTCTCCTACAATGAGCAGTTCTTC. Translation: CASSSSSGFSYNEQFF.

This chain connects TRBV7-6 to TRBJ1-2; 9 nucleotides line up with TRBD1. Germline CDR1 SGHVS, CDR2 FNYEAQ. The CDR3 is 15 amino acids. V dropped 3 bases and J dropped 4; count of bases not matched to a gene: 6. The CDR3 region has the DNA TGTGCCAGCAGCTTGATCGGGACAGGGACCTATGGCTACACCTTC. Amino acids: CASSLIGTGTYGYTF.